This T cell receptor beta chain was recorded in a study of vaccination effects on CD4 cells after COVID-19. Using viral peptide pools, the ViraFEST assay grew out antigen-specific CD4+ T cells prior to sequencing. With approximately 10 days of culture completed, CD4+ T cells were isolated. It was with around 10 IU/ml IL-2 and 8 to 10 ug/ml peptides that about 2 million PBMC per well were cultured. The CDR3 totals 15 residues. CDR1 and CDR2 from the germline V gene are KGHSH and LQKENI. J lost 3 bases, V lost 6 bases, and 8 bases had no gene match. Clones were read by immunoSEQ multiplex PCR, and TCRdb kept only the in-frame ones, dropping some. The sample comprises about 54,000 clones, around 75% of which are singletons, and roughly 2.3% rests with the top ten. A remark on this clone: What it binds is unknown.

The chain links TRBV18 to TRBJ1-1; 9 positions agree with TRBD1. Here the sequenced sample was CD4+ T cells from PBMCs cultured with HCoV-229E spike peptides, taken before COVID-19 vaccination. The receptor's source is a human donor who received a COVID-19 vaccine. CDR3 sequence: CASSLDRGKDTEAFF. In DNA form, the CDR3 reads TGTGCCAGCTCCTTAGACAGGGGGAAGGACACTGAAGCTTTCTTT.